This T cell receptor beta chain comes out of a study of glioma-infiltrating T cells. Using RNA template, CDR3s of TCR alpha and beta were amplified with iRepertoire arm-PCR. Input was 100-400 ng of tissue mRNA or PBMC total RNA. Via MiXCR, TCRdb re-called the multiplex PCR reads, giving one row per CDR3 protein. Of around 100,000 distinct CDR3 sequences listed, around 31% are singletons. Whole-study results and caveats: Gliomas, especially low-grade, showed above-expected tissue-blood divergence; non-neoplastic patients showed below.

This clonotype was detected ten times or more. What it binds is unknown. This TCR was recovered from a human donor with low-grade glioma or glioblastoma, undergoing nonglioma brain surgery, or in good health (not recorded which). Sequences were obtained from glioma tissue, nonneoplastic brain tissue, or PBMCs (not recorded which).

In DNA form, the CDR3 reads TGTGCCAGTAAGGGACAGGACAACTATGGCTACACCTTC. Encoded protein: CASKGQDNYGYTF. This chain connects TRBV19 to TRBJ1-2, with TRBD1 identical over 8 bases. V dropped 7 bases and J dropped 2; count of bases not matched to a gene: 3. Germline lookup yields CDR1 LNHDA and CDR2 SQIVND (reference sequence). CDR3 length: 13 amino acids.